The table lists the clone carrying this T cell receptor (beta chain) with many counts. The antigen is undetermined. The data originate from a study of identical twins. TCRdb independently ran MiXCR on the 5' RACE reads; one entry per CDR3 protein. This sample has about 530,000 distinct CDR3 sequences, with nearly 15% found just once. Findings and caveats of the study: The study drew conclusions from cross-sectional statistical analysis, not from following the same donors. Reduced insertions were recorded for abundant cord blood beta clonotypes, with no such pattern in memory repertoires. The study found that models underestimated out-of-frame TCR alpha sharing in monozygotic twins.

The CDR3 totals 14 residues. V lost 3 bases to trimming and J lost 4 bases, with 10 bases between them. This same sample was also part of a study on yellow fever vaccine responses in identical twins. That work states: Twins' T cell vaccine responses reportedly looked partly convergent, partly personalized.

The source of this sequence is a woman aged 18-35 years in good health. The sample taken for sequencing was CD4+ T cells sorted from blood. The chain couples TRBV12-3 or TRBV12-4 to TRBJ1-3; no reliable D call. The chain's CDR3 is CASSLVGLGNTIYF. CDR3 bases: TGTGCCAGCAGTTTGGTAGGGTTGGGAAACACCATATATTTT.